The 12 T cell receptor beta chains in this list originate from one sample, sequenced in a study of T cells expressing NK-cell markers (dated by TCRdb to 2020 to 2021). The protocol used for the library was 5' RACE. These reads were obtained on an Illumina HiSeq 2000. TCRdb reprocessed the reads, and each CDR3 protein sequence is entered once, without DNA. In this sample's table one finds roughly 380,000 distinct CDR3 sequences. The top ten hold under 6.5% of the sample. The specimen was blood T cells: a sorted CD56 or NKG2C T cell subset, CD4+ or CD8+ T cells, or bulk PBMC T cells (not recorded which). Receptor source: a man between 18 and 69 years old in good health.

The rearrangement joins TRBV19 to TRBJ2-3; the TCRdb call, TRBD2, lacks DNA for checking. The germline V gene has CDR1 LNHDA and CDR2 SQIVND (reference sequence). The CDR3 spans 15 residues. CDR3 region: CASSPGPNSGNTQYF. The variable domain in full, with the rest retrieved from reference TRBV19 and TRBJ2-3, is DGGITQSPKYLFRKEGQNVTLSCEQNLNHDAMYWYRQDPGQGLRLIYYSQIVNDFQKGDIAEGYSVSREKKESFPLTVTSAQKNPTAFYLCASSPGPNSGNTQYFGPGTRLTVL.

V and J are TRBV5-1 and TRBJ2-5; the D call of TRBD1 rests on TCRdb alone, since no DNA is present to check it. Germline V CDR1 and CDR2: SGHRS, YFSETQ. CDR3 length: 14 amino acids. The CDR3 reads CASRAAVYQETQYF.

The V and J genes are TRBV4-1 and TRBJ1-2; no DNA is available, so the TRBD1 call from TCRdb remains unchecked. Germline CDR1 reads MGHRA; CDR2 reads YSYEKL. The CDR3 totals 15 residues. CDR3 sequence reads: CASSLGQGSNYGYTF.

The rearrangement uses TRBV3-1 and TRBJ2-7; lacking DNA, the TRBD2 call made by TCRdb goes unchecked. Germline CDR1 reads LGHDT; CDR2 reads YNNKEL (reference sequence). There are 16 residues in the CDR3. CDR3 region: CASSPRERGGSYEQYF.

This chain joins TRBV10-3 and TRBJ2-7; TCRdb's D call, TRBD1, is unchecked because there is no DNA. Germline V gene lookup returns CDR1 ENHRY and CDR2 SYGVKD. This CDR3 contains 15 residues. CDR3: CAISDPGVGAYEQYF.

The V gene is TRBV11-2, the J gene TRBJ2-5; the TCRdb call, TRBD1, lacks DNA for checking. The CDR3 loop spans 16 amino acids. Per germline, CDR1 SGHAT and CDR2 FQNNGV. The CDR3 here is CASSLDPPGGWETQYF.

The chain is built from TRBV19 and TRBJ2-5; TCRdb's D call of TRBD2 is untestable without DNA. CDR1 LNHDA and CDR2 SQIVND come from the germline V gene (reference sequence). The CDR3 is 15 amino acids. The CDR3 sequence: CASKKGSSFGETQYF.

This chain links TRBV6-1 with TRBJ2-1. Germline CDR1 and CDR2: MNHNS and SASEGT. This CDR3 contains 14 residues. Here the CDR3 reads CASRKTASVNEQFF.

V gene TRBV28 combines with J gene TRBJ1-6; TCRdb's D gene call, TRBD1, goes unchecked for lack of DNA. Germline loops: CDR1 MDHEN, CDR2 SYDVKM. The CDR3 covers 16 residues. The CDR3 loop reads CASSARQGSRNSPLHF.

The J gene is TRBJ1-2, the V gene TRBV7-9; the D call of TRBD1 rests on TCRdb alone, since no DNA is present to check it. Per the germline V gene, CDR1 is SEHNR and CDR2 is FQNEAQ (reference sequence). This CDR3 comprises 15 residues. CDR3 loop: CASSLDGNLFYGYTF.

This chain joins TRBV5-1 and TRBJ2-5. This CDR3 contains 15 residues. The V gene's germline CDR1 is SGHRS and CDR2 YFSETQ. CDR3 protein: CASSWTQSLGETQYF.

The chain carries TRBV20-1 and TRBJ1-2; TCRdb picks TRBD1, but there is no DNA to check that call. This CDR3 is 14 amino acids long. Germline V lookup: CDR1 DFQATT, CDR2 SNEGSKA (reference sequence). The CDR3 loop is CSAIGAGQHYGYTF.